This T cell receptor beta chain was recorded in a study of CD8 T cells in Susac syndrome. TCR beta sequences were obtained from blood CD8+ and CD4+ T cells. Reverse transcription of about 0.5 to 1 ug RNA used random hexamers. Via MiXCR, TCRdb re-called the immunoSEQ multiplex PCR reads, giving one row per CDR3 protein. The profile covers over 200,000 distinct CDR3 sequences, with around 95% appearing a single time and approximately 0.082% taken by the ten largest. V gave up 3 bases and J gave up 5 bases; unmatched junction bases: 8. Germline V gives CDR1 SGHTA, CDR2 FQGTGA. The CDR3 covers 16 residues.

The sequence was obtained from a human donor with multiple sclerosis. The gene calls are TRBV7-3 and TRBJ2-5; 11 bases match TRBD2. Sequencing was performed on CD4+ T cells from PBMCs. This chain's CDR3 is CASSFDSGGARETQYF. The CDR3 DNA reads as TGTGCCAGCAGCTTCGATAGCGGGGGGGCCAGGGAGACCCAGTACTTC.